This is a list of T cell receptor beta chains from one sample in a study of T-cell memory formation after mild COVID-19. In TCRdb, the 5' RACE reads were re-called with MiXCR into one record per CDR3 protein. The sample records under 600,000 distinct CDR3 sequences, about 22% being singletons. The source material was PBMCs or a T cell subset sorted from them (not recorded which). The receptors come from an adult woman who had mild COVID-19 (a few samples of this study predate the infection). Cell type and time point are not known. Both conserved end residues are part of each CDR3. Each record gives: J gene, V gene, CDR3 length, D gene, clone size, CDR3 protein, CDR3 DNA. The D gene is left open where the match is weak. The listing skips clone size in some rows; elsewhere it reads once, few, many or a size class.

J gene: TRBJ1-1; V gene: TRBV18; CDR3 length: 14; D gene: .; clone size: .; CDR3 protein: CASSPWARNTEAFF; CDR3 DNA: TGTGCCAGCTCACCTTGGGCAAGGAACACTGAAGCTTTCTTT
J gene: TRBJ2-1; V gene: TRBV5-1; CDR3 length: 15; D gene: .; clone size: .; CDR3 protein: CASRKEVSSYNEQFF; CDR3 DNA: TGCGCCAGCAGAAAAGAAGTGAGCTCCTACAATGAGCAGTTCTTC
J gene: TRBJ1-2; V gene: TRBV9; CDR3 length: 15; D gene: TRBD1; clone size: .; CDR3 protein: CASSRYTGGGDGYTF; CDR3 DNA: TGTGCCAGCAGCCGCTATACAGGGGGCGGAGATGGCTACACCTTC
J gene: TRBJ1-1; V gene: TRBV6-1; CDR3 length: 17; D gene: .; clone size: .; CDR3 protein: CASRYLRQSVGSAEAFF; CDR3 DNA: TGTGCCAGCCGGTATTTGCGGCAGAGCGTGGGTTCCGCTGAAGCTTTCTTT
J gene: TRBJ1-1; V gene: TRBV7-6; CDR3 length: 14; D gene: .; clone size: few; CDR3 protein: CASSNHNVKYEAFF; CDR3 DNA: TGTGCCAGCAGCAACCATAACGTCAAATATGAAGCTTTCTTT
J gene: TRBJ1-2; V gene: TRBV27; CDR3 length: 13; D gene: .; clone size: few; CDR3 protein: CASSLFLGNGYTF; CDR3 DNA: TGTGCCAGCAGTCTCTTCTTAGGGAATGGCTACACCTTC
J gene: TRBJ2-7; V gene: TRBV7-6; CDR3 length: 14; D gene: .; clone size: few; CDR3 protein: CASSVGLLSYEQYF; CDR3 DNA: TGTGCCAGCAGCGTAGGGCTTCTCTCCTACGAGCAGTACTTC
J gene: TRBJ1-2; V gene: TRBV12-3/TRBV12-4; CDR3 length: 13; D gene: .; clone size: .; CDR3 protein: CASSPGMRGGYTF; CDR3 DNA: TGTGCCAGCAGCCCAGGGATGAGGGGAGGCTACACCTTC
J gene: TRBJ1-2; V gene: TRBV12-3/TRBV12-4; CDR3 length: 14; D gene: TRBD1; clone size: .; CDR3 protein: CASSRPTGDNGYTF; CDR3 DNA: TGTGCCAGCTCACGCCCGACAGGGGACAATGGCTACACCTTC
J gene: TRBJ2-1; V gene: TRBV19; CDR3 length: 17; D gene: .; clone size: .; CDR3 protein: CASSTWAQRGSYNEQFF; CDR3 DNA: TGTGCCAGTAGTACCTGGGCGCAGCGTGGGTCCTACAATGAGCAGTTCTTC
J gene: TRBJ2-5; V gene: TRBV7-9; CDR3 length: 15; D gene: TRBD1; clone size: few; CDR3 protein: CASSGPQGAKETQYF; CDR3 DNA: TGTGCCAGCAGCGGCCCACAGGGGGCTAAGGAGACCCAGTACTTC
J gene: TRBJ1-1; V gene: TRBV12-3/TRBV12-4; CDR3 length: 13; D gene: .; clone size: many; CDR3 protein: CASSLRPGTEAFF; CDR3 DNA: TGTGCCAGCAGTTTACGCCCCGGCACTGAAGCTTTCTTT
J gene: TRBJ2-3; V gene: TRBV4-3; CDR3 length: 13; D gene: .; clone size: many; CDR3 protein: CASSPSFADTQYF; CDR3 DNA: TGCGCCAGCAGCCCGAGTTTCGCAGATACGCAGTATTTT
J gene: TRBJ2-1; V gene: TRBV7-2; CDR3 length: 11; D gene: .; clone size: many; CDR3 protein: CASSLAVEQFF; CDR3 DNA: TGTGCCAGCAGCTTGGCGGTCGAGCAGTTCTTC
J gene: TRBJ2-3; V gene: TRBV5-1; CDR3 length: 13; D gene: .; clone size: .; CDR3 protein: CASVGQSTDTQYF; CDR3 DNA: TGCGCCAGCGTCGGTCAGTCCACAGATACGCAGTATTTT
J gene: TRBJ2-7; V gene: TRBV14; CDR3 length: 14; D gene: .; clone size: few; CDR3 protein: CASSHGGAGYEQYF; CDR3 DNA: TGTGCCAGCAGCCATGGAGGGGCTGGCTACGAGCAGTACTTC
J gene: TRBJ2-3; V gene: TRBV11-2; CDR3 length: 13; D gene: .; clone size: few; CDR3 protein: CASSLGVPDTQYF; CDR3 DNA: TGTGCCAGCAGCTTAGGGGTCCCGGATACGCAGTATTTT
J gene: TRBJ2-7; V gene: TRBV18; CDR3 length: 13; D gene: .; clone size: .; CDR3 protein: CASSLVRETEQYF; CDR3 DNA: TGTGCCAGCTCATTGGTACGGGAGACTGAGCAGTACTTC
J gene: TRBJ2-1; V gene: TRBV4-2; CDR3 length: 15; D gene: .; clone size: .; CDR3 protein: CASSQEGGQPNEQFF; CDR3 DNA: TGTGCCAGCAGCCAAGAGGGGGGACAGCCTAATGAGCAGTTCTTC
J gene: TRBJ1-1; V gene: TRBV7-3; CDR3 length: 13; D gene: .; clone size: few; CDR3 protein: CASRLTASTEAFF; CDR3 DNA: TGTGCCAGCAGACTTACAGCCTCCACTGAAGCTTTCTTT
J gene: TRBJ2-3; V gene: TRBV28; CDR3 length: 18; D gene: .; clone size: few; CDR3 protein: CASSLGLTADTSTDTQYF; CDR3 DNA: TGTGCCAGCAGTTTGGGGCTGACGGCAGATACTAGCACAGATACGCAGTATTTT
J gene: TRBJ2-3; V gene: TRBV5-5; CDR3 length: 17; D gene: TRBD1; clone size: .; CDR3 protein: CASSPSLDRGLTDTQYF; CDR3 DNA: TGTGCCAGCTCCCCTTCCCTGGACAGGGGGCTTACAGATACGCAGTATTTT
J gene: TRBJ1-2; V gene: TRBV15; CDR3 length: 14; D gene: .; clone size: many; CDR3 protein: CATSRDRTFYGYTF; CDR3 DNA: TGTGCCACCAGCAGAGACAGGACTTTCTATGGCTACACCTTC
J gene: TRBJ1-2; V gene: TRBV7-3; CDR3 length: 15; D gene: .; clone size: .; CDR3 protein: CASSFGGTDNYGYTF; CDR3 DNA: TGTGCCAGCAGCTTCGGGGGGACGGATAACTATGGCTACACCTTC
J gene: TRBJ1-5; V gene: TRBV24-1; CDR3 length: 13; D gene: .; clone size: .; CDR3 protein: CATSKTGNQPQHF; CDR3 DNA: TGTGCCACCAGTAAGACAGGCAATCAGCCCCAGCATTTT
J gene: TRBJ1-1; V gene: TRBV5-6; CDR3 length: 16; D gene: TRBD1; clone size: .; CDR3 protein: CASSRTGGAGNTEAFF; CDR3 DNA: TGTGCCAGCAGCCGAACAGGGGGCGCGGGGAACACTGAAGCTTTCTTT
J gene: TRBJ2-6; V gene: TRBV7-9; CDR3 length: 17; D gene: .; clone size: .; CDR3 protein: CASSRSPASSGANVLTF; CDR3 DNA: TGTGCCAGCAGCCGAAGCCCGGCCAGCTCTGGGGCCAACGTCCTGACTTTC
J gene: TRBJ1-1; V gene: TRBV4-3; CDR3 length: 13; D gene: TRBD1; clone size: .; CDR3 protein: CASSQRQGDEAFF; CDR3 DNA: TGCGCCAGCAGCCAGCGACAGGGGGATGAAGCTTTCTTT
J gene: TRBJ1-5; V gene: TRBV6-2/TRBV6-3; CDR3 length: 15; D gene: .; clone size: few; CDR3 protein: CASSTVTAITRPQHF; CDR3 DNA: TGTGCCAGCAGTACGGTGACAGCCATTACCCGGCCCCAGCATTTT
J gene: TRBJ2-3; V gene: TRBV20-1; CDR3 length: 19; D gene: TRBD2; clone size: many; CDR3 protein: CSAREGLAGTLRYTDTQYF; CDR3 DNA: TGCAGTGCTAGAGAGGGACTAGCGGGGACCCTACGATACACAGATACGCAGTATTTT
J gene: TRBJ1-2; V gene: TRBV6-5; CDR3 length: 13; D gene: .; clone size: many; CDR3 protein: CASSKRDGYGYTF; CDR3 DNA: TGTGCCAGCAGTAAACGGGACGGCTATGGCTACACCTTC
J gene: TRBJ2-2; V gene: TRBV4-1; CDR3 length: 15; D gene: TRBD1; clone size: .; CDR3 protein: CASNRDRGIVGELFF; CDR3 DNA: TGCGCCAGCAACCGGGACAGGGGGATTGTCGGGGAGCTGTTTTTT
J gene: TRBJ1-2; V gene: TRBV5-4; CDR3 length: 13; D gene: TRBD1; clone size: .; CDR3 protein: CASSRDSVDGYTF; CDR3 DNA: TGTGCCAGCAGCCGGGACAGTGTGGATGGCTACACCTTC
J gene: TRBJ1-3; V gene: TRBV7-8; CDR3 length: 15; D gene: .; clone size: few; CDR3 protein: CASSLLGLSGNTIYF; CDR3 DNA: TGTGCCAGCAGCTTACTGGGCCTCTCTGGAAACACCATATATTTT
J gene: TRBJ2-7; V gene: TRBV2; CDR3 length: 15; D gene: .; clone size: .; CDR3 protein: CASRLAGYNSYEQYF; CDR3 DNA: TGTGCCAGCAGATTGGCAGGGTACAACTCCTACGAGCAGTACTTC
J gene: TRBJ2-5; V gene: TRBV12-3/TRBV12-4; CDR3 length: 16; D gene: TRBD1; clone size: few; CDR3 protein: CASSALGTGGQETQYF; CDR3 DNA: TGTGCCAGCAGTGCCCTCGGGACAGGGGGTCAAGAGACCCAGTACTTC
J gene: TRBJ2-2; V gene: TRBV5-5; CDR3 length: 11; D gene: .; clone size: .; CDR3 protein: CASSWVGELFF; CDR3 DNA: TGTGCCAGCAGCTGGGTCGGGGAGCTGTTTTTT
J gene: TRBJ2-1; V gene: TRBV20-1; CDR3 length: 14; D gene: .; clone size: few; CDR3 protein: CSAPKSRTSVRQFF; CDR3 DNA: TGCAGTGCCCCCAAGTCCCGTACTAGTGTAAGGCAGTTCTTC
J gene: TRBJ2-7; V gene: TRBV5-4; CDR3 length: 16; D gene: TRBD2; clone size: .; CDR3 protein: CASSPTGTSGPYEQYF; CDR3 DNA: TGTGCCAGCAGTCCAACCGGGACTAGCGGGCCCTACGAGCAGTACTTC